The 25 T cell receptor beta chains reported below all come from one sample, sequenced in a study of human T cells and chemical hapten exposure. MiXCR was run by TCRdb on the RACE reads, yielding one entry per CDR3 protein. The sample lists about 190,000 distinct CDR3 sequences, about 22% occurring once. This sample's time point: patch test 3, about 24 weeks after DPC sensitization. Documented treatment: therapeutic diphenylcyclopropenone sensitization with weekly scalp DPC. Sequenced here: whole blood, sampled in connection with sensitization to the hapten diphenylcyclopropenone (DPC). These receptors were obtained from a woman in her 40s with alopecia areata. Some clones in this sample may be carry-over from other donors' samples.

The CDR3 spells CASSRNNVLTF. In DNA form, the CDR3 reads TGCGCCAGCAGCCGAAACAACGTCCTGACTTTC. The chain has TRBV5-1 and TRBJ2-6; D not certain. CDR3 size: 11 residues. V lost 4 bases and J 9 bases, leaving 5 bases between the germline ends. CDR1 is SGHRS, CDR2 YFSETQ, per germline.

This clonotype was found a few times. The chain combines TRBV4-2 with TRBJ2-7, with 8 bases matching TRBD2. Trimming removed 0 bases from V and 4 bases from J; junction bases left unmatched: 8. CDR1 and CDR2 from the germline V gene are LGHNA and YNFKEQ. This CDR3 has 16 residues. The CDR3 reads CASSQDIGSGTYEQYF. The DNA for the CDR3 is TGTGCCAGCAGCCAAGATATTGGTAGCGGGACTTACGAGCAGTACTTC.

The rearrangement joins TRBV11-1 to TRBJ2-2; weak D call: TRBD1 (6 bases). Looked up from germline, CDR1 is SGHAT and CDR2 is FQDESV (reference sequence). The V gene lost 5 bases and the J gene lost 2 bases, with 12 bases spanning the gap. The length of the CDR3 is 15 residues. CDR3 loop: CASSATGDNTGELFF. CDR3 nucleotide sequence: TGTGCCAGCAGCGCGACAGGAGATAACACCGGGGAGCTGTTTTTT.

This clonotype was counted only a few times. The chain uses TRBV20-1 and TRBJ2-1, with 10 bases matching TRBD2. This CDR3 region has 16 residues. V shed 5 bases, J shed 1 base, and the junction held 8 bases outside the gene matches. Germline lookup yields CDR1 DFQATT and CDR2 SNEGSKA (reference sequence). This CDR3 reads CSAGLYSGRSYNEQFF. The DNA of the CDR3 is TGCAGTGCTGGACTTTATAGCGGGAGGTCCTACAATGAGCAGTTCTTC.

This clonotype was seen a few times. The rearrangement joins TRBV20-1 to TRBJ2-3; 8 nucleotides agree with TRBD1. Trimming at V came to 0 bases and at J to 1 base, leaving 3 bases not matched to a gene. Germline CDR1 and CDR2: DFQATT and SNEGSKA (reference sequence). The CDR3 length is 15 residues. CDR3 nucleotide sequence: TGCAGTGCTAGAGACGCGGGACAGGGCACAGATACGCAGTATTTT. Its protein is CSARDAGQGTDTQYF.

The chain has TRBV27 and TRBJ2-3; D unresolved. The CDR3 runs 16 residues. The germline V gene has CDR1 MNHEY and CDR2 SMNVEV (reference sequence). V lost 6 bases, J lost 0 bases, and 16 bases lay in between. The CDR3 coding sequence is TGTGCCAGCAGGGGATTATCTACTATCAGCACAGATACGCAGTATTTT. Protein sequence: CASRGLSTISTDTQYF.

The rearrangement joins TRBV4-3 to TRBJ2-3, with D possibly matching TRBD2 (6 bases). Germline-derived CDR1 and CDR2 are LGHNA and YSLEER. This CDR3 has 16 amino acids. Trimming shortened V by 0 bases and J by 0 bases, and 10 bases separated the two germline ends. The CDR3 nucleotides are TGCGCCAGCAGCCAAGATTTCAGCGGGAGCACAGATACGCAGTATTTT. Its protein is CASSQDFSGSTDTQYF.

The CDR3 protein is CASSPDGVSGNTIYF. The CDR3 nucleotides are TGTGCCAGCAGCCCGGACGGAGTCTCTGGAAACACCATATATTTT. The chain has TRBV9 and TRBJ1-3; unclear D gene. The CDR3 has 15 amino acids. Trimming stripped 4 bases from V and 0 bases from J, with 11 bases between. Germline assignment: CDR1 SGDLS and CDR2 YYNGEE.

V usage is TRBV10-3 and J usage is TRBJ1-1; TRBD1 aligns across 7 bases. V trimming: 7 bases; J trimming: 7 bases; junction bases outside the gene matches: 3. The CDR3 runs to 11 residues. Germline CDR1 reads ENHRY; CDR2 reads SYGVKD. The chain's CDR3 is CAIINRGEAFF. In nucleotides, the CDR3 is TGTGCCATCATCAACAGGGGTGAAGCTTTCTTT.

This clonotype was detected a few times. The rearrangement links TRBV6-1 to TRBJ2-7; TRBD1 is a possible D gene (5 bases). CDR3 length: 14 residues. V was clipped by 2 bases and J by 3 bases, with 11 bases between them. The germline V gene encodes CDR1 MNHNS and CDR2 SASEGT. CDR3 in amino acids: CASSERGALYEQYF. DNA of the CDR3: TGTGCCAGCAGTGAAAGGGGCGCACTCTACGAGCAGTACTTC.

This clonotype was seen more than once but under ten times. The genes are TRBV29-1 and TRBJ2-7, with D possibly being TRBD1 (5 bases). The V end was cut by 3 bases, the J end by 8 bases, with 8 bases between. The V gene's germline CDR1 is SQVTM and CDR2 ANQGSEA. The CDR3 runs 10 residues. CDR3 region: CSVDAGKQYF. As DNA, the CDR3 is TGCAGCGTTGATGCAGGGAAGCAGTACTTC.

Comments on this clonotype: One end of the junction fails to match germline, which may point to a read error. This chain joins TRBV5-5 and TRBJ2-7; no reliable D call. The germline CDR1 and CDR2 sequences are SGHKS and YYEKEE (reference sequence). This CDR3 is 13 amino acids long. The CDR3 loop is CVSSLAATYEQYF. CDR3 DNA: TGTGTCAGCAGCTTGGCAGCTACCTACGAGCAGTACTTC. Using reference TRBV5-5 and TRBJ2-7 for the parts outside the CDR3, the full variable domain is DAGVTQSPTHLIKTRGQQVTLRCSPISGHKSVSWYQQVLGQGPQFIFQYYEKEERGRGNFPDRFSARQFPNYSSELNVNALLLGDSALYLCVSSLAATYEQYFGPGTRLTVT.

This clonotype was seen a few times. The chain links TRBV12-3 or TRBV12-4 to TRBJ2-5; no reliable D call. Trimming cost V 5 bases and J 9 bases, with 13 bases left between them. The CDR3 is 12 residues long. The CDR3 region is CASSRLSGPQYF. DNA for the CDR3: TGTGCCAGCAGTCGACTCTCCGGGCCCCAGTACTTC.

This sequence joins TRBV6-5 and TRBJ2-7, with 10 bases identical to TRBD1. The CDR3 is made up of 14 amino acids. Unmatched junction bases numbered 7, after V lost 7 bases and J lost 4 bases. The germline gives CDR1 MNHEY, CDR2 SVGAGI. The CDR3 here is CASTPGTGVYEQYF. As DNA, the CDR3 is TGTGCCAGCACCCCCGGGACAGGGGTTTACGAGCAGTACTTC.

In nucleotides, the CDR3 is TGCAGTGCTAGAGACGGGGGGTTTGGCACAGATACGCAGTATTTT. Translated, it gives CSARDGGFGTDTQYF. This sequence joins TRBV20-1 and TRBJ2-3; TRBD2 aligns across 7 bases. J gave up 1 base and V 0 bases, and 4 bases lay outside the gene matches. This CDR3 comprises 15 residues. Germline V gene lookup returns CDR1 DFQATT and CDR2 SNEGSKA (reference sequence).

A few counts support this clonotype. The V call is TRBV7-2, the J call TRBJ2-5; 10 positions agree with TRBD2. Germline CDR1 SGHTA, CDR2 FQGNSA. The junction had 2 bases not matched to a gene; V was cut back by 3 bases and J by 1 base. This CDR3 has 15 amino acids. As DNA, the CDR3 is TGTGCCAGCAGCTTTACTAGCGGGACCCAAGAGACCCAGTACTTC. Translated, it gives CASSFTSGTQETQYF. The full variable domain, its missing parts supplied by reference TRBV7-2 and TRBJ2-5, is GAGVSQSPSNKVTEKGKDVELRCDPISGHTALYWYRQSLGQGLEFLIYFQGNSAPDKSGLPSDRFSAERTGGSVSTLTIQRTQQEDSAVYLCASSFTSGTQETQYFGPGTRLLVL.

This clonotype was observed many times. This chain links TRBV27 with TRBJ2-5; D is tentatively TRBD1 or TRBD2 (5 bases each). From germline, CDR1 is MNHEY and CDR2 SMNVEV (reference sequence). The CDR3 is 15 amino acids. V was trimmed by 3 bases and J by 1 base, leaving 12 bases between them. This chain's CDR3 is CASSFGGTSQETQYF. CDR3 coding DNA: TGTGCCAGCAGTTTTGGGGGTACGTCCCAAGAGACCCAGTACTTC.

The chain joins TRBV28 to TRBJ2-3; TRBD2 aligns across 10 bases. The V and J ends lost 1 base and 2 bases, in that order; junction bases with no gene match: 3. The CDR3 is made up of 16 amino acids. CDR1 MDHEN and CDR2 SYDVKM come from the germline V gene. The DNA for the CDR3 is TGTGCCAGCAGTTTATATAGCGGGAGGTTCACAGATACGCAGTATTTT. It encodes CASSLYSGRFTDTQYF.

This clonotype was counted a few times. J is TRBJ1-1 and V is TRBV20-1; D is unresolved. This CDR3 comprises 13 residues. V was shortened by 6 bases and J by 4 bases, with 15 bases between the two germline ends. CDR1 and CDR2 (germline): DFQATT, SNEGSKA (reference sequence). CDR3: CSAKWQAFTEAFF. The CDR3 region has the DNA TGCAGTGCCAAATGGCAGGCTTTCACTGAAGCTTTCTTT.

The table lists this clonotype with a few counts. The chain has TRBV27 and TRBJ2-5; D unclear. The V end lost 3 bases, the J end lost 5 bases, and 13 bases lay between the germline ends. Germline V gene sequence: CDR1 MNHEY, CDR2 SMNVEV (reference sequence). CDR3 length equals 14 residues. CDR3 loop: CASSFSGWKETQYF. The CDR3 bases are TGTGCCAGCAGTTTCTCCGGATGGAAGGAGACCCAGTACTTC.

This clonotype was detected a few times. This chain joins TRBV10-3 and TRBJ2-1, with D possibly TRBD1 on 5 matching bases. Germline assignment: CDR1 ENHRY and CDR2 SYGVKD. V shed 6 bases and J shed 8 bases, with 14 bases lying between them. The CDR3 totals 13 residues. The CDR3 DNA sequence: TGTGCCATCAGAGGGGATCCGTTCGATGAGCAGTTCTTC. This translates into CAIRGDPFDEQFF.

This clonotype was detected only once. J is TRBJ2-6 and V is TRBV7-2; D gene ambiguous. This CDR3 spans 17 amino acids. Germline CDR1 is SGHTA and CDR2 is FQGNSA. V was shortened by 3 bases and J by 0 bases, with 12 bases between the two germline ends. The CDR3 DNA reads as TGTGCCAGCAGCTTTTTGCGACATAGCTCTGGGGCCAACGTCCTGACTTTC. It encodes CASSFLRHSSGANVLTF.

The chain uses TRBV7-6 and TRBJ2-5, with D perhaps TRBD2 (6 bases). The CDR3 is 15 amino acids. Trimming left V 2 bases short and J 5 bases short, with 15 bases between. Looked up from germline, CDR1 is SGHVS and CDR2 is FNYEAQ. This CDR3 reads CASSLMSGEEETQYF. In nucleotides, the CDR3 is TGTGCCAGCAGCTTAATGTCGGGAGAGGAGGAGACCCAGTACTTC.

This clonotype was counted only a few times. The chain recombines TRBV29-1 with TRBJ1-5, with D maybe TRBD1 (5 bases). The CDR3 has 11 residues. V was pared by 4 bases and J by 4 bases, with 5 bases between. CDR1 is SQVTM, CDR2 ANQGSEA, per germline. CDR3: CSVGQNQPQHF. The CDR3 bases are TGCAGCGTTGGACAGAATCAGCCCCAGCATTTT.

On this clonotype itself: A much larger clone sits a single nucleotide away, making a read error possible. This CDR3 reads CSAPLASYPYNEQFF. CDR3 DNA: TGCAGTGCCCCCCTAGCCTCCTATCCCTACAATGAGCAGTTCTTC. The chain couples TRBV20-1 to TRBJ2-1; possibly TRBD2 for D (5 bases). Trimming removed 6 bases at V and 2 bases at J, with 17 bases between. The CDR3 is 15 residues long. The V gene's germline CDR1 is DFQATT and CDR2 SNEGSKA (reference sequence).